These T cell receptor beta chains were read from a single sample in a study of blood T cell repertoires in COVID-19. The protocol was immunoSEQ multiplex PCR, while the TCRdb copy is restricted to in-frame clones and leaves out a portion. The top ten hold 12% of the sample, which has 65,000 to 75,000 clones, approximately 80% seen once. The specimen sequenced was peripheral blood. Receptors originate from a human donor in a cohort sampled during active COVID-19. CDR3s include the opening cysteine and the closing phenylalanine or tryptophan. A D gene is named only where the DNA matches it firmly. A clone size is listed for some rows: how often the clone was seen (once, few, many), or a class if it is expanded.

j_gene: TRBJ2-5; v_gene: TRBV6-5; d_gene: -; abundance: few; CDR3nt: TGTGCCAGCAGCTCCAGATGGGCTCAGACCCAGTACTTC; CDR3aa: CASSSRWAQTQYF
j_gene: TRBJ1-2; v_gene: TRBV9; d_gene: -; abundance: -; CDR3nt: TGTGCCAGCAGCACAGGGAGCTACCATGGCTACACCTTC; CDR3aa: CASSTGSYHGYTF
j_gene: TRBJ2-1; v_gene: TRBV25-1; d_gene: -; abundance: -; CDR3nt: TGTGCCAGCAGTGAATATGGTAGGGGCCAAGTTGATGAGCAGTTCTTC; CDR3aa: CASSEYGRGQVDEQFF
j_gene: TRBJ2-7; v_gene: TRBV10-3; d_gene: -; abundance: -; CDR3nt: TGTGCCATCAGTGAGTCAGGGCGGGGTGTAAAGGACGAGCAGTACTTC; CDR3aa: CAISESGRGVKDEQYF
j_gene: TRBJ2-4; v_gene: TRBV27; d_gene: -; abundance: -; CDR3nt: TGTGCCAGCAGTCCCGAGGGACTCAGGGTGGGAAACATTCAGTACTTC; CDR3aa: CASSPEGLRVGNIQYF
j_gene: TRBJ2-3; v_gene: TRBV2; d_gene: -; abundance: few; CDR3nt: TGTGCCAGCAGTGAAGGGCTAGGGGGTGCTAGCACAGATACGCAGTATTTT; CDR3aa: CASSEGLGGASTDTQYF
j_gene: TRBJ2-7; v_gene: TRBV6-5; d_gene: TRBD1; abundance: -; CDR3nt: TGTGCCAGCAGTCAGGACAGGGGGCCACACGAGCAGTACTTC; CDR3aa: CASSQDRGPHEQYF
j_gene: TRBJ2-4; v_gene: TRBV19; d_gene: -; abundance: -; CDR3nt: TGTGCCAGTAGTATAGCTAATCGGAACATTCAGTACTTC; CDR3aa: CASSIANRNIQYF
j_gene: TRBJ2-7; v_gene: TRBV6-6; d_gene: -; abundance: few; CDR3nt: TGTGCCACCGCGGTGACAGCCTACGAGCAGTACTTC; CDR3aa: CATAVTAYEQYF
j_gene: TRBJ2-1; v_gene: TRBV4-3; d_gene: -; abundance: few; CDR3nt: TGCGCCAGCAGCCAAGATCTTGGTAGCGGATTTTACAATGAGCAGTTCTTC; CDR3aa: CASSQDLGSGFYNEQFF
j_gene: TRBJ1-5; v_gene: TRBV7-8; d_gene: -; abundance: -; CDR3nt: TGTGCCAGCAGCTTAGCGTCAGGGCAGCCCCAGCATTTT; CDR3aa: CASSLASGQPQHF
j_gene: TRBJ2-6; v_gene: TRBV21-1; d_gene: -; abundance: -; CDR3nt: TGTGCCAGCAGCAGCCGGGATTGTAGGGCCAACGTCCTGACTTTC; CDR3aa: CASSSRDCRANVLTF
j_gene: TRBJ2-5; v_gene: TRBV30; d_gene: TRBD2; abundance: -; CDR3nt: TGTGCCTGGAGTGTACAAGCGGGGTACGAGACCCAGTACTTC; CDR3aa: CAWSVQAGYETQYF
j_gene: TRBJ2-1; v_gene: TRBV4-3; d_gene: TRBD2; abundance: medium-sized; CDR3nt: TGCGCCAGCAGCCCGAGCGGGACTAGCGGGGCCCTCAGTGGAGATGAGCAGTTCTTC; CDR3aa: CASSPSGTSGALSGDEQFF
j_gene: TRBJ1-2; v_gene: TRBV4-1; d_gene: TRBD1; abundance: -; CDR3nt: TGCGCCAGCAGATATGTAGATAAGGGGACAGGCGGCTTGAATGGCTACACCTTC; CDR3aa: CASRYVDKGTGGLNGYTF
j_gene: TRBJ1-1; v_gene: TRBV19; d_gene: -; abundance: -; CDR3nt: TGTGCCAGTAGTCTTACACCGGCGGGGAACACTGAAGCTTTCTTT; CDR3aa: CASSLTPAGNTEAFF
j_gene: TRBJ2-5; v_gene: TRBV7-7; d_gene: -; abundance: -; CDR3nt: TGTGCTAGCAGCTTAGGAAGGGGCCAAGAGACCCAGTACTTC; CDR3aa: CASSLGRGQETQYF
j_gene: TRBJ1-1; v_gene: TRBV19; d_gene: -; abundance: -; CDR3nt: TGTGCCAGTAGCTCGCAGGGGCCTCTGAACACTGAAGCTTTCTTT; CDR3aa: CASSSQGPLNTEAFF
j_gene: TRBJ1-1; v_gene: TRBV5-1; d_gene: -; abundance: few; CDR3nt: TGCGCCAGCAGCTTGGCACTGGGGGCCTACGGGAACACTGAAGCTTTCTTT; CDR3aa: CASSLALGAYGNTEAFF
j_gene: TRBJ2-3; v_gene: TRBV19; d_gene: TRBD2; abundance: -; CDR3nt: TGTGCCAGTAGTATGAGACTAGCGGGAGTCCCAGATACGCAGTATTTT; CDR3aa: CASSMRLAGVPDTQYF
j_gene: TRBJ2-3; v_gene: TRBV9; d_gene: -; abundance: few; CDR3nt: TGTGCCAGCAGCGTGGGACTTCCCGCGGCAGATACGCAGTATTTT; CDR3aa: CASSVGLPAADTQYF
j_gene: TRBJ2-1; v_gene: TRBV7-9; d_gene: TRBD2; abundance: -; CDR3nt: TGTGCCAGCAGCTTAGGGTCTAGCGGGAGTAATGAGCAGTTCTTC; CDR3aa: CASSLGSSGSNEQFF
j_gene: TRBJ2-7; v_gene: TRBV15; d_gene: TRBD1; abundance: -; CDR3nt: TGTGCCACCAGCAGAGGGGACAGGGTCCTGGAGCAGTACTTC; CDR3aa: CATSRGDRVLEQYF
j_gene: TRBJ1-1; v_gene: TRBV7-3; d_gene: -; abundance: -; CDR3nt: TGTGCCAGCACGGTTTATGCGGGAATAACTGAAGCTTTCTTT; CDR3aa: CASTVYAGITEAFF
j_gene: TRBJ2-1; v_gene: TRBV28; d_gene: TRBD2; abundance: -; CDR3nt: TGTGCCAGCAGTTTAACAGGGCGAAGTAGCGGGGGGGCAAACAATGAGCAGTTCTTC; CDR3aa: CASSLTGRSSGGANNEQFF
j_gene: TRBJ2-4; v_gene: TRBV7-2; d_gene: TRBD2; abundance: -; CDR3nt: TGTGCCAGCAGCTTAGCCTTAGCGGGAGGGAACATTCAGTACTTC; CDR3aa: CASSLALAGGNIQYF
j_gene: TRBJ1-2; v_gene: TRBV4-3; d_gene: TRBD1; abundance: -; CDR3nt: TGCGCCAGCAGCCAAGATCTCACAGGGGGCGGCTCTAACTATGGCTACACCTTC; CDR3aa: CASSQDLTGGGSNYGYTF
j_gene: TRBJ2-1; v_gene: TRBV30; d_gene: TRBD2; abundance: few; CDR3nt: TGTGCCTGGAACGAACTAGCGGGGGGGGATGAGCAGTTCTTC; CDR3aa: CAWNELAGGDEQFF
j_gene: TRBJ1-6; v_gene: TRBV12-3/TRBV12-4; d_gene: TRBD1; abundance: -; CDR3nt: TGTGCCAGCAGTCCGCGACAGGGGGAAACCCTCCACTTT; CDR3aa: CASSPRQGETLHF
j_gene: TRBJ2-1; v_gene: TRBV5-1; d_gene: TRBD2; abundance: -; CDR3nt: TGCGCCAGCAGCATCCTAGCGGGAGGGATTAATGAGCAGTTCTTC; CDR3aa: CASSILAGGINEQFF
j_gene: TRBJ2-3; v_gene: TRBV9; d_gene: -; abundance: -; CDR3nt: TGTGCCAGCAGCGTAGTCAACACAGATACGCAGTATTTT; CDR3aa: CASSVVNTDTQYF
j_gene: TRBJ2-3; v_gene: TRBV6-2/TRBV6-3; d_gene: -; abundance: once; CDR3nt: TGTGCCAGCAGTTACCCCTCTAGCACAGATACGCAGTATTTT; CDR3aa: CASSYPSSTDTQYF
j_gene: TRBJ2-7; v_gene: TRBV7-8; d_gene: TRBD1; abundance: -; CDR3nt: TGTGCCAGCAGCCGGGGACAGGGGGCCGCCGGGGACGAGCAGTACTTC; CDR3aa: CASSRGQGAAGDEQYF
j_gene: TRBJ2-1; v_gene: TRBV7-2; d_gene: TRBD1; abundance: -; CDR3nt: TGTGCCAGCAGCTTAGCGCCAGGGGGCAGCTCCTACAATGAGCAGTTCTTC; CDR3aa: CASSLAPGGSSYNEQFF
j_gene: TRBJ2-3; v_gene: TRBV19; d_gene: TRBD2; abundance: few; CDR3nt: TGTGCCAGTAGTAGAAGACTAGCGGGAGGGTCGGATACGCAGTATTTT; CDR3aa: CASSRRLAGGSDTQYF
j_gene: TRBJ2-7; v_gene: TRBV5-1; d_gene: TRBD2; abundance: -; CDR3nt: TGCGCCAGCAGCTTGGGCCTAGCGGGGGCCTACGAGCAGTACTTC; CDR3aa: CASSLGLAGAYEQYF
j_gene: TRBJ2-2; v_gene: TRBV7-2; d_gene: -; abundance: -; CDR3nt: TGTGCCAGCAGCTTAGTAGATTTGGGGAGTACCGGGGAGCTGTTTTTT; CDR3aa: CASSLVDLGSTGELFF
j_gene: TRBJ2-7; v_gene: TRBV2; d_gene: TRBD1; abundance: -; CDR3nt: TGTGCCAGCGGCCGGGACAGGGGGCTATCCGCCTCCTACGAGCAGTACTTC; CDR3aa: CASGRDRGLSASYEQYF
j_gene: TRBJ2-1; v_gene: TRBV24-1; d_gene: TRBD2; abundance: -; CDR3nt: TGTGCCACCAGTGACCTGACTAGCGGGAGGCCCTGGGAGCAGTTCTTC; CDR3aa: CATSDLTSGRPWEQFF
j_gene: TRBJ1-6; v_gene: TRBV5-6; d_gene: TRBD1; abundance: -; CDR3nt: TGTGCCAGCAGCTTCAGGGGGCAGAATTCACCCCTCCACTTT; CDR3aa: CASSFRGQNSPLHF
j_gene: TRBJ2-1; v_gene: TRBV24-1; d_gene: TRBD2; abundance: -; CDR3nt: TGTGCCACCAGTGACTATCTACTAGCGGGAGGGCCCAATGAGCAGTTCTTC; CDR3aa: CATSDYLLAGGPNEQFF
j_gene: TRBJ1-1; v_gene: TRBV4-1; d_gene: -; abundance: -; CDR3nt: TGCGCCAGCAGCCTACCCGGCCCCCGGGGGATGGGCACTGAAGCTTTCTTT; CDR3aa: CASSLPGPRGMGTEAFF
j_gene: TRBJ2-7; v_gene: TRBV7-2; d_gene: TRBD1; abundance: -; CDR3nt: TGTGCCAGCAGCTTCCAACAGGGGTCCTACGAGCAGTACTTC; CDR3aa: CASSFQQGSYEQYF
j_gene: TRBJ2-2; v_gene: TRBV12-3/TRBV12-4; d_gene: -; abundance: -; CDR3nt: TGTGCCAGCAGGAGACCGGGCACCGGGGAGCTGTTTTTT; CDR3aa: CASRRPGTGELFF
j_gene: TRBJ1-5; v_gene: TRBV5-5; d_gene: -; abundance: -; CDR3nt: TGTGCCAGCAGCTTGTTTGGCGGGAGCAATCAGCCCCAGCATTTT; CDR3aa: CASSLFGGSNQPQHF
j_gene: TRBJ1-4; v_gene: TRBV18; d_gene: -; abundance: -; CDR3nt: TGTGCCAGCTCACAGGCGGGAGATGAAAAACTGTTTTTT; CDR3aa: CASSQAGDEKLFF
j_gene: TRBJ1-2; v_gene: TRBV12-3/TRBV12-4; d_gene: -; abundance: -; CDR3nt: TGTGCCAGCAGTCACAGGGCTGGCTACACCTTC; CDR3aa: CASSHRAGYTF
j_gene: TRBJ1-2; v_gene: TRBV5-6; d_gene: -; abundance: -; CDR3nt: TGTGCCAGCAGCCCGGGACGGGGGAACCTCTATGGCTACACCTTC; CDR3aa: CASSPGRGNLYGYTF